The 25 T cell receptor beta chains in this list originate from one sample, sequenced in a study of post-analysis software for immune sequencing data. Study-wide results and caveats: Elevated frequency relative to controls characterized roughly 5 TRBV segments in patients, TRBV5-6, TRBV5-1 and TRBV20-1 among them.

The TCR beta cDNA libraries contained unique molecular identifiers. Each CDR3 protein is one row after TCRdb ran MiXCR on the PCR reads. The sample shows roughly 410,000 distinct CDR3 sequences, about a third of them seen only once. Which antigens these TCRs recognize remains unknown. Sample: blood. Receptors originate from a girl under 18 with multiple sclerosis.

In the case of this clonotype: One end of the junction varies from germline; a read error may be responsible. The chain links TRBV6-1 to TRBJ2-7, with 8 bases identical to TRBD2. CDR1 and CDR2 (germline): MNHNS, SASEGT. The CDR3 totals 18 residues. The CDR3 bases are TGTGCCAGCAGTGAAGGCGGATCACCGGGACTAGGGGCCTACGGGCAGTACTTC. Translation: CASSEGGSPGLGAYGQYF.

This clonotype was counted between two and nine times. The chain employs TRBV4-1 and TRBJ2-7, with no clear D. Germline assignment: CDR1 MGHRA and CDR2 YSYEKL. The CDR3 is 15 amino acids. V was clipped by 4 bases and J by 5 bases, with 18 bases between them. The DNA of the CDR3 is TGCGCCAGCAGCCCTGGTTTCACCCTGGGCGACGAGCAGTACTTC. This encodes CASSPGFTLGDEQYF.

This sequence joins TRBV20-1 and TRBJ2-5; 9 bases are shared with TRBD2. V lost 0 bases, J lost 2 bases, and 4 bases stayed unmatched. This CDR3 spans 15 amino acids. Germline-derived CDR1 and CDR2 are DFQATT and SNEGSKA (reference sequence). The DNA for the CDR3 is TGCAGTGCTAGAGAGGCTAGCGGGGCACAAGAGACCCAGTACTTC. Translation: CSAREASGAQETQYF.

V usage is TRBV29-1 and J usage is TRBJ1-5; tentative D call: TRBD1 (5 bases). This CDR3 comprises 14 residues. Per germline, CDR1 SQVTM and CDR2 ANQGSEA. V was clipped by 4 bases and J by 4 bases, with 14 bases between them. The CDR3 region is CSVAWGGGNQPQHF. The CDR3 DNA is TGCAGCGTTGCTTGGGGCGGGGGGAATCAGCCCCAGCATTTT.

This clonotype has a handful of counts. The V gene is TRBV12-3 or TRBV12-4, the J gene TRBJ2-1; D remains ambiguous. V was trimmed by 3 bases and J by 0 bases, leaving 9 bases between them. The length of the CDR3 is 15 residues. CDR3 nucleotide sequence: TGTGCCAGCAGTTTCCAAGAAAGCTCCTACAATGAGCAGTTCTTC. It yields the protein CASSFQESSYNEQFF.

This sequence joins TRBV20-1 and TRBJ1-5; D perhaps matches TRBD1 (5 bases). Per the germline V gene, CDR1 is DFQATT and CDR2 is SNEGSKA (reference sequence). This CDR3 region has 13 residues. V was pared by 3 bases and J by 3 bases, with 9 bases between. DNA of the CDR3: TGCAGTGCTAGCAGCAGGGCCAATCAGCCCCAGCATTTT. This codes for CSASSRANQPQHF.

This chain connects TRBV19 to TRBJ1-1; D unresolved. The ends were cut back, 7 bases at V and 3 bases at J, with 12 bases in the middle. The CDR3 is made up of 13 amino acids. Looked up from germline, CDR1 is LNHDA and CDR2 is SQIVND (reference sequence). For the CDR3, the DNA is TGTGCCAGTACCGCCGACCGGTACACTGAAGCTTTCTTT. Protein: CASTADRYTEAFF.

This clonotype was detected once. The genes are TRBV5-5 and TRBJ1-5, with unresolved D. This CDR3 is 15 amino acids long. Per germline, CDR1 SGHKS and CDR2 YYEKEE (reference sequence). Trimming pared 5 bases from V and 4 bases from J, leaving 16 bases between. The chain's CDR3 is CASSRSPGGNQPQHF. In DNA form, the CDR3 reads TGTGCCAGCAGTCGTTCCCCGGGAGGGAATCAGCCCCAGCATTTT.

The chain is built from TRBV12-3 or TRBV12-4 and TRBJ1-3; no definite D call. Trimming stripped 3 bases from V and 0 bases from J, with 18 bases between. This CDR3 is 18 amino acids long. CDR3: CASSFETSRHVSGNTIYF. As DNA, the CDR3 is TGTGCCAGCAGTTTCGAAACCAGTAGACACGTCTCTGGAAACACCATATATTTT.

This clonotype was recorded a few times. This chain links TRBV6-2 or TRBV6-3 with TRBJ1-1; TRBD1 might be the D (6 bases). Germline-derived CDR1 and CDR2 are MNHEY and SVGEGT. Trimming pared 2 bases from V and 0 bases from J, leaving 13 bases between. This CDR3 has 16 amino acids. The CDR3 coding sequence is TGTGCCAGCAGTTACCCCAGGGGCCTGATGAACACTGAAGCTTTCTTT. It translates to CASSYPRGLMNTEAFF.

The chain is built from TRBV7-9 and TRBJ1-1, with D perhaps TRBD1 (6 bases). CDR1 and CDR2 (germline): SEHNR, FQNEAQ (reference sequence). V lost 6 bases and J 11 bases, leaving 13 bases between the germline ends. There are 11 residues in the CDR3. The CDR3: CASRQTGYAFF. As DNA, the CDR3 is TGTGCCAGCAGGCAAACAGGGTACGCTTTCTTT.

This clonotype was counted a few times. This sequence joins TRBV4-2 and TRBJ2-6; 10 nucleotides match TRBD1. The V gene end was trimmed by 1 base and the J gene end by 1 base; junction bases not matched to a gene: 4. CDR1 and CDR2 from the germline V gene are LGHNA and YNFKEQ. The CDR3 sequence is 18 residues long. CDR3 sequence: CASSQAGQGRSGANVLTF. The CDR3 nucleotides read TGTGCCAGCAGCCAAGCGGGACAGGGGCGATCTGGGGCCAACGTCCTGACTTTC.

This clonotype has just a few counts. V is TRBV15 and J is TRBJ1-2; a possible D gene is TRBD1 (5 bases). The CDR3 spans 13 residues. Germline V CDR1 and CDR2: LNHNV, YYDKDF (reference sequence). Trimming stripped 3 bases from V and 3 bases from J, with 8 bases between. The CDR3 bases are TGTGCCACCAGCAGGGAGGGGTACTATGGCTACACCTTC. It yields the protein CATSREGYYGYTF.

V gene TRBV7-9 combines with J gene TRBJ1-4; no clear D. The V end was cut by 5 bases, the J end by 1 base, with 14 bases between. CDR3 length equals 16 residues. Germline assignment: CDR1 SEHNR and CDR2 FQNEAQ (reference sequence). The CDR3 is CASSKGDGGTNEKLFF. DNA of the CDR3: TGTGCCAGCAGCAAAGGAGACGGAGGAACTAATGAAAAACTGTTTTTT.

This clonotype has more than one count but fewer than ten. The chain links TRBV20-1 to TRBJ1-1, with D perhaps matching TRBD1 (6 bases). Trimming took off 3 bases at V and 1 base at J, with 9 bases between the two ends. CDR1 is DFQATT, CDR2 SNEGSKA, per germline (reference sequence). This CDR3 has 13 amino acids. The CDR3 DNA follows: TGCAGTGCTAGTCCGGACAGGAACACTGAAGCTTTCTTT. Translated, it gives CSASPDRNTEAFF.

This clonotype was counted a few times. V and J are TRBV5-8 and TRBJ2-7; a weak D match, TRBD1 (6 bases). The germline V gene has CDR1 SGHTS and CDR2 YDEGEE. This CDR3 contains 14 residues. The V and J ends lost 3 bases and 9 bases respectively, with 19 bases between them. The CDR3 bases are TGTGCCAGCAGCTCCCCAGGGGCTACGATGGGGCAGTACTTC. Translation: CASSSPGATMGQYF.

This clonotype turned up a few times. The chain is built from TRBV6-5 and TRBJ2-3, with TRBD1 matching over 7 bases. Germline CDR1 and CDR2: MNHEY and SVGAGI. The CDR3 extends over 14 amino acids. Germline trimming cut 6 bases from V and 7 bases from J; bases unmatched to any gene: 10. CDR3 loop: CASSGDSFPNTQYF. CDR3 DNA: TGTGCCAGCAGCGGGGACAGCTTCCCAAATACGCAGTATTTT.

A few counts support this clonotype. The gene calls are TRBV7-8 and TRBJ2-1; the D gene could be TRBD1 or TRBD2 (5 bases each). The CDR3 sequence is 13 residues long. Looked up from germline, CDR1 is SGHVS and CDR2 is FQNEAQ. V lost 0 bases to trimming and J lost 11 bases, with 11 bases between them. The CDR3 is CASSLAVGGKQFF. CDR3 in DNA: TGTGCCAGCAGCTTAGCGGTTGGGGGAAAGCAGTTCTTC.

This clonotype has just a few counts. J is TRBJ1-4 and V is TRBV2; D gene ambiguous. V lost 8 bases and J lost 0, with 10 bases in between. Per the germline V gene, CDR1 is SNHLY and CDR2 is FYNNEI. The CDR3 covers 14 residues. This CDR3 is CASAPRATNEKLFF. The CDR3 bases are TGTGCCAGCGCACCTCGGGCAACTAATGAAAAACTGTTTTTT.

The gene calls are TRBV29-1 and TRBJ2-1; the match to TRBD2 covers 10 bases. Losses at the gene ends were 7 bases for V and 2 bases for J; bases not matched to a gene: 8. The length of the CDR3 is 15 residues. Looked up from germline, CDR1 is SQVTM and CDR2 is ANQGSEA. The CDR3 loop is CSAEASGGAYNEQFF. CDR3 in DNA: TGCAGCGCGGAGGCCAGCGGGGGGGCCTACAATGAGCAGTTCTTC.

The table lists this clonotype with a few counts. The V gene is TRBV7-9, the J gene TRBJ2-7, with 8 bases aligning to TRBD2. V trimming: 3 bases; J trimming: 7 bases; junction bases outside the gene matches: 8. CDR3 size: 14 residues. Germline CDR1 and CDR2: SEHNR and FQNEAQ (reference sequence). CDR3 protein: CASSLSSGAGEQYF. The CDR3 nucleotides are TGTGCCAGCAGCTTGAGTAGCGGGGCGGGAGAGCAGTACTTC. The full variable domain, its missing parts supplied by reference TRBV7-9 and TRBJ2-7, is DTGVSQNPRHKITKRGQNVTFRCDPISEHNRLYWYRQTLGQGPEFLTYFQNEAQLEKSRLLSDRFSAERPKGSFSTLEIQRTEQGDSAMYLCASSLSSGAGEQYFGPGTRLTVT.

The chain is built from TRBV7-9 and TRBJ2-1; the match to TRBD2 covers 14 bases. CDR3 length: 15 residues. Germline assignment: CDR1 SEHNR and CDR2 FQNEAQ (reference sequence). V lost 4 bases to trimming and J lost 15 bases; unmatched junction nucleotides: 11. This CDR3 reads CASSSGLAGGRAGFF. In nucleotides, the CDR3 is TGTGCCAGCAGCTCCGGACTAGCGGGGGGACGGGCCGGGTTCTTC.

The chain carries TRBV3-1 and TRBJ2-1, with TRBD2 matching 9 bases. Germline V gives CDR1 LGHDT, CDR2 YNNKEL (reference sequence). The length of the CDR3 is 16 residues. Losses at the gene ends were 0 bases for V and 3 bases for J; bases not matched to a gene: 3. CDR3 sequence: CASSQEGAGGYNEQFF. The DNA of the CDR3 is TGTGCCAGCAGCCAAGAGGGAGCGGGGGGCTACAATGAGCAGTTCTTC.

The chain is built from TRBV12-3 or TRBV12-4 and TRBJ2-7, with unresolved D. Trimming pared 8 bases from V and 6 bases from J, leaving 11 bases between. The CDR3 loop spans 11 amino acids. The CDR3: CASQDSGEQYF. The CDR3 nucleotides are TGTGCCAGCCAAGACTCGGGCGAGCAGTACTTC.

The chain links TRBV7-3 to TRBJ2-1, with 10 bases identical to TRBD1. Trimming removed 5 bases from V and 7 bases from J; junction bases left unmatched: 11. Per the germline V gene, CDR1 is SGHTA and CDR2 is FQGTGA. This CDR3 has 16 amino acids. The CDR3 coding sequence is TGTGCCAGCAGCCCTACACTAGGACAGGGGGTTAATGAGCAGTTCTTC. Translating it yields CASSPTLGQGVNEQFF.